This is a list of T cell receptor beta chains from one sample in a study of T cell responses to AZD1222 COVID-19 vaccine. TCRdb keeps only in-frame clones here, not all; method: immunoSEQ multiplex PCR. The sample lists over 150,000 clones, approximately 90% occurring once. Material: peripheral blood, obtained on day 0 of AZD1222 vaccination. These receptors all come from an adult in good health. Both conserved end residues are part of each CDR3. The order of the fields is V gene, clone size, CDR3 length, D gene, J gene, CDR3 protein, CDR3 DNA. D genes are given only for firm matches. Rows give clone size only sometimes, using once, few, many, or a class for an expanded clone.

>TRBV7-3|-|13|TRBD1|TRBJ1-5
CASSPQGGQPQHF
TGTGCCAGCAGCCCCCAGGGGGGGCAGCCCCAGCATTTT
>TRBV4-3|-|18|TRBD1|TRBJ1-3
CASSQGLQGGSSGNTIYF
TGCGCCAGCAGCCAAGGCCTACAGGGGGGGAGCTCTGGAAACACCATATATTTT
>TRBV4-3|-|19|-|TRBJ2-6
CASSQEALRGTSGANVLTF
TGCGCCAGCAGCCAAGAAGCATTGAGGGGTACCTCTGGGGCCAACGTCCTGACTTTC
>TRBV12-3/TRBV12-4|-|12|-|TRBJ1-5
CASRRGNQPQHF
TGTGCCAGCAGGAGAGGTAATCAGCCCCAGCATTTT
>TRBV5-1|-|15|-|TRBJ2-5
CASSNLQGNAETQYF
TGCGCCAGCAGCAACCTACAGGGTAATGCGGAGACCCAGTACTTC
>TRBV27|once|15|-|TRBJ2-7
CASRPTGRPPYEQYF
TGTGCCAGCAGACCGACGGGACGGCCCCCCTACGAGCAGTACTTC
>TRBV6-1|once|15|TRBD1|TRBJ2-7
CASSEFGTVSYEQYF
TGTGCCAGCAGTGAGTTTGGGACAGTTTCCTACGAGCAGTACTTC
>TRBV19|-|17|TRBD2|TRBJ2-1
CASSMIGRLAGANEQFF
TGTGCCAGTAGTATGATAGGGAGGCTAGCGGGAGCCAATGAGCAGTTCTTC
>TRBV28|-|14|-|TRBJ1-6
CASRADSLNSPLHF
TGTGCCAGCCGTGCAGACAGTTTGAATTCACCCCTCCACTTT
>TRBV5-4|-|15|-|TRBJ2-5
CASSYPRRGQETQYF
TGTGCCAGCAGCTATCCTCGGAGGGGCCAAGAGACCCAGTACTTC
>TRBV7-2|-|12|-|TRBJ1-2
CASNFRGDGYTF
TGTGCCAGCAACTTTCGGGGGGACGGCTACACCTTC
>TRBV11-2|-|16|TRBD2|TRBJ2-1
CASRTLVAGGYNEQFF
TGTGCCAGCAGAACGCTGGTAGCGGGGGGCTACAATGAGCAGTTCTTC
>TRBV3-1/TRBV3-2|-|14|-|TRBJ1-3
CASSTPGAGNTIYF
TGTGCCAGCAGCACCCCAGGGGCCGGAAACACCATATATTTT
>TRBV5-6|-|13|-|TRBJ2-1
CASSLTGSNEQFF
TGTGCCAGCAGCTTAACAGGGAGCAATGAGCAGTTCTTC
>TRBV11-3|-|13|-|TRBJ2-2
CASSFSSAGELFF
TGTGCCAGCAGCTTTAGTAGCGCCGGGGAGCTGTTTTTT
>TRBV6-4|many|15|-|TRBJ1-6
CASSDSEGFRSPLHF
TGTGCCAGCAGTGACTCGGAGGGTTTTCGGTCACCCCTCCACTTT
>TRBV10-3|-|13|-|TRBJ1-5
CAISRGGNQPQHF
TGTGCCATCTCGAGGGGCGGCAATCAGCCCCAGCATTTT
>TRBV10-3|-|14|-|TRBJ1-3
CAISESRAINTIYF
TGTGCCATCAGTGAGTCCCGGGCCATAAACACCATATATTTT
>TRBV5-1|-|18|TRBD2|TRBJ2-7
CASSLVSGRIGFSYEQYF
TGCGCCAGCAGCTTGGTTAGCGGGAGGATCGGGTTCTCCTACGAGCAGTACTTC
>TRBV11-2|-|17|TRBD2|TRBJ2-3
CASSLGLAGETTDTQYF
TGTGCCAGCAGCTTAGGACTAGCGGGGGAAACCACAGATACGCAGTATTTT
>TRBV16|-|15|TRBD1|TRBJ1-2
CASSQQAGGGYGYTF
TGTGCCAGCAGCCAACAGGCAGGGGGTGGCTATGGCTACACCTTC
>TRBV27|-|15|-|TRBJ2-7
CASSLYRDGSYEQYF
TGTGCCAGCAGTCTATACCGGGACGGTTCCTACGAGCAGTACTTC
>TRBV7-9|-|17|TRBD1|TRBJ2-6
CASSLRTGGTGANVLTF
TGTGCCAGCAGCTTACGTACAGGGGGGACTGGGGCCAACGTCCTGACTTTC
>TRBV3-1/TRBV3-2|-|14|TRBD2|TRBJ2-1
CASSHTSGWNEQFF
TGTGCCAGCAGCCATACTAGCGGGTGGAATGAGCAGTTCTTC
>TRBV7-9|-|14|-|TRBJ2-1
CASSLSGEGNEQFF
TGTGCCAGCAGCTTATCGGGGGAAGGGAATGAGCAGTTCTTC
>TRBV5-1|-|15|TRBD1|TRBJ1-3
CASSSGQGGGNTIYF
TGCGCCAGCAGCTCGGGACAGGGAGGTGGAAACACCATATATTTT
>TRBV28|-|15|-|TRBJ1-1
CASSPGGGARTEAFF
TGTGCCAGCAGTCCCGGAGGGGGGGCGAGAACTGAAGCTTTCTTT
>TRBV28|-|16|TRBD2|TRBJ2-1
CASSALLAGGRNEQFF
TGTGCCAGCAGCGCGTTACTAGCGGGAGGGCGCAATGAGCAGTTCTTC
>TRBV7-9|-|17|TRBD2|TRBJ2-1
CASSPQAGGIGRNEQFF
TGTGCCAGCAGCCCCCAAGCGGGAGGGATTGGACGCAATGAGCAGTTCTTC
>TRBV4-2|-|15|-|TRBJ1-1
CASSQDSKGNTEAFF
TGTGCCAGCAGCCAAGACTCAAAGGGGAACACTGAAGCTTTCTTT
>TRBV5-1|-|16|-|TRBJ2-5
CASSWETAQVGETQYF
TGCGCCAGCAGCTGGGAGACAGCCCAAGTGGGGGAGACCCAGTACTTC
>TRBV13|-|15|TRBD2|TRBJ2-3
CASSGTSGGTDTQYF
TGTGCCAGCAGCGGGACTAGCGGAGGCACAGATACGCAGTATTTT
>TRBV7-6|-|14|TRBD2|TRBJ2-7
CASSLGAGGYEQYF
TGTGCCAGCAGCTTAGGAGCGGGAGGGTACGAGCAGTACTTC
>TRBV19|-|16|-|TRBJ1-1
CASSIGRRERRAEAFF
TGTGCCAGTAGTATAGGACGGCGAGAAAGACGCGCTGAAGCTTTCTTT
>TRBV6-2/TRBV6-3|-|15|-|TRBJ2-5
CASSKGMMAGETQYF
TGTGCCAGCAGTAAGGGCATGATGGCGGGAGAGACCCAGTACTTC
>TRBV29-1|once|12|TRBD2|TRBJ2-4
CSVLAGGDIQYF
TGCAGCGTCCTAGCGGGGGGGGACATTCAGTACTTC
>TRBV5-1|few|16|-|TRBJ1-6
CASSLARWGARSPLHF
TGCGCCAGCAGCTTGGCTCGATGGGGGGCCAGGTCACCCCTCCACTTT
>TRBV27|few|16|-|TRBJ1-5
CASSFVGQGSNQPQHF
TGTGCCAGCAGTTTTGTGGGGCAGGGGAGCAATCAGCCCCAGCATTTT
>TRBV5-6|-|13|-|TRBJ2-4
CASSLGRGPIQYF
TGTGCCAGCAGCTTGGGAAGGGGACCCATTCAGTACTTC
>TRBV5-1|-|19|TRBD2|TRBJ2-7
CASSLKGTSHGPPLDEQYF
TGCGCCAGCAGCTTGAAGGGGACTAGCCATGGTCCCCCCCTAGACGAGCAGTACTTC